One sample yielded the 16 T cell receptor beta chains listed below, sequenced in a study of identifying expanded T cells in peripheral blood. Produced via immunoSEQ multiplex PCR; TCRdb's table is partial and in-frame only. The sample shows about 82,000 clones, approximately 90% of them seen only once. Sequencing was carried out using blood. Receptors were obtained from a person aged 18 to 75 in good health.

The chain joins TRBV19 to TRBJ2-4; 7 bases are shared with TRBD2. The CDR3 loop spans 15 amino acids. V was pared by 3 bases and J by 1 base, with 3 bases of the junction left unmatched. Germline assignment: CDR1 LNHDA and CDR2 SQIVND (reference sequence). The CDR3 DNA reads as TGTGCCAGTAGTATCGTCGGGGGGGCCAAAAACATTCAGTACTTC. This translates into CASSIVGGAKNIQYF. Looking up the rest from reference TRBV19 and TRBJ2-4 gives the full variable domain: DGGITQSPKYLFRKEGQNVTLSCEQNLNHDAMYWYRQDPGQGLRLIYYSQIVNDFQKGDIAEGYSVSREKKESFPLTVTSAQKNPTAFYLCASSIVGGAKNIQYFGAGTRLSVL.

The rearrangement joins TRBV7-9 to TRBJ1-2, with 8 bases aligning to TRBD1. Germline trimming cut 2 bases from V and 3 bases from J; bases unmatched to any gene: 5. The CDR3 consists of 15 residues. Germline V CDR1 and CDR2: SEHNR, FQNEAQ (reference sequence). CDR3 sequence reads: CASSLRMTGDYGYTF. The DNA of the CDR3 is TGTGCCAGCAGCTTAAGGATGACAGGGGACTATGGCTACACCTTC.

The CDR3 is CASSPRVTDKLAKNIQYF. CDR3 DNA sequence: TGCGCCAGCAGCCCACGCGTGACAGACAAACTAGCCAAAAACATTCAGTACTTC. The chain employs TRBV4-1 and TRBJ2-4, with TRBD1 as a possible D gene (5 bases). V was trimmed by 4 bases and J by 0 bases, leaving 19 bases between them. The germline V gene encodes CDR1 MGHRA and CDR2 YSYEKL. The CDR3 consists of 18 residues.

V and J are TRBV7-9 and TRBJ2-2; D is unresolved. CDR1 is SEHNR, CDR2 FQNEAQ, per germline (reference sequence). V lost 1 base, J lost 4 bases, and 4 bases lay in between. This CDR3 spans 13 amino acids. CDR3 residues: CASSLESTGELFF. In DNA form, the CDR3 reads TGTGCCAGCAGCTTAGAATCCACCGGGGAGCTGTTTTTT.

This chain connects TRBV6-5 to TRBJ1-2, with 8 bases identical to TRBD1. In germline, CDR1 is MNHEY, CDR2 SVGAGI. The CDR3 totals 15 residues. V was clipped by 2 bases and J by 4 bases; unmatched bases: 6. The CDR3 nucleotides are TGTGCCAGCAGTTACATTGCAGGGGGCTCCTATGGCTACACCTTC. Residues: CASSYIAGGSYGYTF.

V and J are TRBV29-1 and TRBJ1-1, with D uncertain. The germline V gene has CDR1 SQVTM and CDR2 ANQGSEA. Between the trimmed V and J ends, which lost 4 bases and 3 bases, there was a span of 9 bases. The CDR3 runs to 12 residues. DNA for the CDR3: TGCAGCGTTGCGGGGTCGGACACTGAAGCTTTCTTT. As protein: CSVAGSDTEAFF.

The chain employs TRBV2 and TRBJ2-7, with 9 bases matching TRBD1. CDR3 length: 13 amino acids. The J segment lost 5 bases and the V segment lost 7 bases, leaving 6 bases of the junction unmatched. Germline V CDR1 and CDR2: SNHLY, FYNNEI. This CDR3 reads CASTKWTGDEQYF. As DNA, the CDR3 is TGTGCCAGCACCAAGTGGACAGGGGACGAGCAGTACTTC.

The count of this clone is one. The genes are TRBV11-2 and TRBJ1-2, with 8 bases matching TRBD1. Germline-derived CDR1 and CDR2 are SGHAT and FQNNGV. The CDR3 extends over 12 amino acids. V shed 5 bases, J shed 8 bases, and the junction held 4 bases outside the gene matches. CDR3 residues: CASSTGGPGYTF. As DNA, the CDR3 is TGTGCCAGCAGCACAGGGGGGCCCGGCTACACCTTC.

The V gene is TRBV10-3, the J gene TRBJ1-2; TRBD1 might be the D (5 bases). V was shortened by 3 bases and J by 3 bases, with 11 bases between the two germline ends. The V gene's germline CDR1 is ENHRY and CDR2 SYGVKD. The CDR3 length is 14 residues. This chain's CDR3 is CAISESGGDYGYTF. As DNA, the CDR3 is TGTGCCATCAGTGAATCCGGAGGGGACTATGGCTACACCTTC.

This chain uses TRBV14 with TRBJ2-5; 14 positions match TRBD2. The CDR3 has 16 amino acids. Per germline, CDR1 SGHDN and CDR2 FVKESK. Trimming took 3 bases from V and 5 from J; bases not matched to a gene: 5. CDR3 nucleotide sequence: TGTGCCAGCAGCCAGGGACTAGCGGGAGTAGCGGAGACCCAGTACTTC. Translating it yields CASSQGLAGVAETQYF.

The rearrangement links TRBV9 to TRBJ1-1; the D is unclear. V was clipped by 4 bases and J by 4 bases, with 17 bases between them. Per the germline V gene, CDR1 is SGDLS and CDR2 is YYNGEE. The CDR3 sequence is 15 residues long. CDR3 in amino acids: CASSPPFGGSTEAFF. Here the CDR3 DNA reads TGTGCCAGCAGCCCCCCTTTCGGAGGGAGCACTGAAGCTTTCTTT.

The chain has TRBV7-2 and TRBJ1-1, with D uncertain. The CDR3 is 14 residues long. CDR1 is SGHTA, CDR2 FQGNSA, per germline. Trimming removed 2 bases at V and 0 bases at J, with 7 bases between. The CDR3 DNA reads TGTGCCAGCAGCTTAAGGCCCTTGAACACTGAAGCTTTCTTT. This codes for CASSLRPLNTEAFF. Combining the CDR3 with reference TRBV7-2 and TRBJ1-1 gives the whole variable domain GAGVSQSPSNKVTEKGKDVELRCDPISGHTALYWYRQSLGQGLEFLIYFQGNSAPDKSGLPSDRFSAERTGGSVSTLTIQRTQQEDSAVYLCASSLRPLNTEAFFGQGTRLTVV.

The CDR3 reads CASSQGRNADTQYF. DNA for the CDR3: TGCGCCAGCAGCCAGGGGAGGAACGCAGATACGCAGTATTTT. The chain employs TRBV5-1 and TRBJ2-3, with D possibly being TRBD1 or TRBD2 (6 bases each). The CDR3 is made up of 14 amino acids. Trimming cost V 4 bases and J 4 bases, with 13 bases left between them. Germline V gene lookup returns CDR1 SGHRS and CDR2 YFSETQ.

V is TRBV2 and J is TRBJ1-5; 9 bases fit TRBD1. CDR3 size: 15 residues. V gave up 4 bases and J gave up 7 bases; unmatched junction bases: 8. CDR1 is SNHLY and CDR2 is FYNNEI in the germline V gene. The DNA for the CDR3 is TGTGCCAGCAGTGCTGGACAGGGGTTAGAACAGCCCCAGCATTTT. Translation gives CASSAGQGLEQPQHF.

The V gene is TRBV30, the J gene TRBJ1-3, with D unclear. The CDR3 length is 13 residues. V was shortened by 3 bases and J by 0 bases, with 6 bases between the two germline ends. CDR1 and CDR2 (germline): GTSNPN, SVGIG (reference sequence). This chain's CDR3 is CAWSPDSGNTIYF. The CDR3 nucleotides read TGTGCCTGGAGCCCGGACTCTGGAAACACCATATATTTT.

This rearrangement joins TRBV5-1 to TRBJ2-1; possibly TRBD2 for D (5 bases). The CDR3 is 17 residues long. Per germline, CDR1 SGHRS and CDR2 YFSETQ. V lost 1 base to trimming and J lost 6 bases, with 20 bases between them. As DNA, the CDR3 is TGCGCCAGCAGCTTGTCAAGTTCAGGCCTAGAGGGCAATGAGCAGTTCTTC. It encodes CASSLSSSGLEGNEQFF.